This record looks at one T cell receptor (beta chain) sequence and its context. TCRdb processed the 5' RACE reads again and assigns one entry to each CDR3 protein, with no DNA. The sample data list some 440,000 distinct CDR3 sequences. This sample was included in a study of T cells expressing NK-cell markers. About the research overall: Seven sequenced donors out of eight were HCMV-seropositive, one seronegative.

CDR3 length: 16 amino acids. Germline CDR1 and CDR2: SQVTM and ANQGSEA. This sequence originates from a woman aged 50 to 65 in good health. What was sequenced was blood T cells: a sorted CD56 or NKG2C T cell subset, CD4+ or CD8+ T cells, or bulk PBMC T cells (not recorded which). The chain uses TRBV29-1 and TRBJ2-5; no DNA is available, so the TRBD1 call from TCRdb remains unchecked. CDR3 sequence reads: CSVEGTPRLGIGTQYF.